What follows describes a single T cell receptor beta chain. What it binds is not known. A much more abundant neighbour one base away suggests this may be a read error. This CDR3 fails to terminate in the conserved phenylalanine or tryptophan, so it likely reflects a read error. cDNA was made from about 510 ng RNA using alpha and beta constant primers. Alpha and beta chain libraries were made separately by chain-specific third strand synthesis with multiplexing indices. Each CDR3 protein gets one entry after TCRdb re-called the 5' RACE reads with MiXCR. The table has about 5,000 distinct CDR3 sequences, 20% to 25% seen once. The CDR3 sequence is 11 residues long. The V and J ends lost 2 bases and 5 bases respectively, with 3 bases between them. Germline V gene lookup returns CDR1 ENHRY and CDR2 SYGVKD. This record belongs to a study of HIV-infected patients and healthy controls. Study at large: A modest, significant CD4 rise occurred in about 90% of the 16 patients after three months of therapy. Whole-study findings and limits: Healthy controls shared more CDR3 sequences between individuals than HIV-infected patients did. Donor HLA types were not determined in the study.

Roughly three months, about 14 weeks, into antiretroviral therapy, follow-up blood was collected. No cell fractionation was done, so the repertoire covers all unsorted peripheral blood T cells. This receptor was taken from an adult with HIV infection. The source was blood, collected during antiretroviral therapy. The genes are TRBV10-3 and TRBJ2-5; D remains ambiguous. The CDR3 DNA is TGTGCCATCAGTGAGCAGGAGACCCAGTACTTA. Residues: CAISEQETQYL.